This T cell receptor beta chain originates from a study of Graves' ophthalmopathy and Graves' hyperthyroidism. Study-wide results and limits: The model flagged ophthalmopathy progression at 65% to 71% sensitivity and less than 75% specificity.

This clonotype was seen many times. The antigen remains undetermined. RNA transcripts provided the template for amplifying TCR beta CDR3 regions. HTBI primers served in a first-round RT-PCR, which a second-round multiplex PCR followed. Using its own MiXCR run on the multiplex PCR reads, TCRdb lists one record per CDR3 protein. The sample has about 210,000 distinct CDR3 sequences, roughly 29% seen once. Germline CDR1 is MNHNS and CDR2 is SASEGT. This CDR3 contains 13 residues. V lost 11 bases and J lost 3, with 17 bases in between. Sequencing used peripheral blood. The TCR was taken from a man between 50 and 59 years old with Graves' ophthalmopathy. The chain combines TRBV6-1 with TRBJ2-7; perhaps TRBD2 as D (5 bases). The CDR3 coding sequence is TGTGCCGCCGAGGGTTCGTACGACTACGAGCAGTACTTC. The encoded protein is CAAEGSYDYEQYF.